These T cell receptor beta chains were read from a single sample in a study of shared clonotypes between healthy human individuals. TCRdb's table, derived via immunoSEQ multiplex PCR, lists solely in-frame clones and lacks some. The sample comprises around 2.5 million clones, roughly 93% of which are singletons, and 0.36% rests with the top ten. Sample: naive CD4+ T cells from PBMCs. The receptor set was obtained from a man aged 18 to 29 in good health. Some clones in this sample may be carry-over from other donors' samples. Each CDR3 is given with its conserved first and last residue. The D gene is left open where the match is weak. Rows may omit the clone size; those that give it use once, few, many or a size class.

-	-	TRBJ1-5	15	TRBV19	TGTGCCAGTAGTGCCACAGGTTATAGCAATCAGCCCCAGCATTTT	CASSATGYSNQPQHF
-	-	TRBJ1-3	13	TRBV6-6	TGTGCCAGCCAGGAGCTCTCTGGAAACACCATATATTTT	CASQELSGNTIYF
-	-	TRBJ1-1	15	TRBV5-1	TGCGCCAGCAGCTCTCTACGAATGCCGGACACTGAAGCTTTCTTT	CASSSLRMPDTEAFF
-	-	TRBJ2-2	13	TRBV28	TGTGCCAGCAGTTTCGGAGGGACCGGGGAGCTGTTTTTT	CASSFGGTGELFF
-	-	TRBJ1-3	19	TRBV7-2	TGTGCCAGCAGCTTTTCGGGGGGATCCCGACCGAACCGCGGAAACACCATATATTTT	CASSFSGGSRPNRGNTIYF
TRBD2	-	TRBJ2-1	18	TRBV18	TGTGCCAGCTCACCCGGGACTAGCGGGAGCAATCGCTACAATGAGCAGTTCTTC	CASSPGTSGSNRYNEQFF
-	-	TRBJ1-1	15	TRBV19	TGTGCCAGTAGTATCCTTGGCCGGGGGAACACTGAAGCTTTCTTT	CASSILGRGNTEAFF
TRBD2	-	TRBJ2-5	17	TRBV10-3	TGTGCCATCAGTGGCCGGACTAGCGGGAGGCGTTTGGAGACCCAGTACTTC	CAISGRTSGRRLETQYF
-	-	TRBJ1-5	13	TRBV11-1	TGTGCCAGCAGCTTGAGTAGGGGTCAGCCCCAGCATTTT	CASSLSRGQPQHF
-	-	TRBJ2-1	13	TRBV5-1	TGCGCCAGCAGCTTGGAGCCCTCCGGGGAGCAGTTCTTC	CASSLEPSGEQFF
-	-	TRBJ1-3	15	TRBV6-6	TGTGCCAGCATCCTAACACCCGGCTCTGGAAACACCATATATTTT	CASILTPGSGNTIYF
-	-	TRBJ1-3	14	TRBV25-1	TGTGCCAGCAGTGAGCCAGGGATAAGAAACACCATATATTTT	CASSEPGIRNTIYF
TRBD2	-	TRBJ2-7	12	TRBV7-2	TGTGCCAGCAGAAACAGACTAGCCGAGCAGTACTTC	CASRNRLAEQYF
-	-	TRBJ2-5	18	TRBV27	TGTGCCAGCAGTTTAGTACCCTTTTCCGCGGGGAGAAAAGAGACCCAGTACTTC	CASSLVPFSAGRKETQYF
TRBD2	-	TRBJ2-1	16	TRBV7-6	TGTGCCAGCAGCTTAGTGGCGGGAGGGACCTACAATGAGCAGTTCTTC	CASSLVAGGTYNEQFF
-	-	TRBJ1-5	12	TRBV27	TGTGCCAGCAGCTCACTGGGGCAGCCCCAGCATTTT	CASSSLGQPQHF
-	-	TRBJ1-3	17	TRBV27	TGTGCCAGCAGTTTACGGTCTGAGGCGATCTCTGGAAACACCATATATTTT	CASSLRSEAISGNTIYF
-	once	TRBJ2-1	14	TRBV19	TGTGCCACCACAGATGGGTCAAGGGGCGATGAGCAGTTCTTC	CATTDGSRGDEQFF
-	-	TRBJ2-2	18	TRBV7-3	TGTGCCAGCAGCTTATTTGCCCTGGGACCGATAAACACCGGGGAGCTGTTTTTT	CASSLFALGPINTGELFF
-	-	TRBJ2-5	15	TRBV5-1	TGCGCCAGCAGCTTGGCCGGGACCGCAGAAGAGACCCAGTACTTC	CASSLAGTAEETQYF
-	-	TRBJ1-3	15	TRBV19	TGTGCCAGTAGTATAGGAGGGTTCGGCGGAAACACCATATATTTT	CASSIGGFGGNTIYF
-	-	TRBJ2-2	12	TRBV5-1	TGCGCCAGCAGCCCCCCACCCGGGGAGCTGTTTTTT	CASSPPPGELFF
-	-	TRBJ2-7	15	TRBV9	TGTGCCAGCAGCGTAGATACCCGACCCTTCTACGAGCAGTACTTC	CASSVDTRPFYEQYF
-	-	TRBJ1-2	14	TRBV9	TGTGCCAGCAGCCCGCAAACAGGGAACTATGGCTACACCTTC	CASSPQTGNYGYTF
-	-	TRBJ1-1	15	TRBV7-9	TGTGCCAGCAGCTTAGGCACGCAGGGGAACACTGAAGCTTTCTTT	CASSLGTQGNTEAFF
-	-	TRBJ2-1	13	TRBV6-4	TGTGCCAGCAGTGACTCGAGACTACTGGAGCAGTTCTTC	CASSDSRLLEQFF
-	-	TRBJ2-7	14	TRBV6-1	TGTGCCAGCAGTGAAGCGAGGAGAATATACGAGCAGTACTTC	CASSEARRIYEQYF
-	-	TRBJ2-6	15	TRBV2	TGTGCCAGCAGCAGCGGACAGTCCGGGGCCAACGTCCTGACTTTC	CASSSGQSGANVLTF
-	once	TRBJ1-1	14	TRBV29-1	TGCAGCGTACAACCCACAGGGCCCGTCACTGAAGCTTTCTTT	CSVQPTGPVTEAFF
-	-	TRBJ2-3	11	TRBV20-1	TGCAGTGGAGTAAGATCAGATACGCAGTATTTT	CSGVRSDTQYF
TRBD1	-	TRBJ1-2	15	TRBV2	TGTGCCAGCAGTGAATGGACAGGGGTGTTGGATGGCTACACCTTC	CASSEWTGVLDGYTF
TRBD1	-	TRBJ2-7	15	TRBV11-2	TGTGCCAGCAGCGTCACGGGACAGGGGACCTACGAGCAGTACTTC	CASSVTGQGTYEQYF
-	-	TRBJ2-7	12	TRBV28	TGTGCCAGCAGAACGGACGGCTACGAGCAGTACTTC	CASRTDGYEQYF
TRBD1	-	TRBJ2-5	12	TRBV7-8	TGTGCCTCCAGGGGGCACCAAGAGACCCAGTACTTC	CASRGHQETQYF
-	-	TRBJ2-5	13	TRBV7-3	TGTGCCAGCAGCTTACGGGTGGAGGAGACCCAGTACTTC	CASSLRVEETQYF
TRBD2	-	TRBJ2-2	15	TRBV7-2	TGTGCCAGCAGTCCTAGCGGATCGAACACCGGGGAGCTGTTTTTT	CASSPSGSNTGELFF
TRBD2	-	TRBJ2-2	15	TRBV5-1	TGCGCCAGCAGCTTACTAGCGGCGAACACCGGGGAGCTGTTTTTT	CASSLLAANTGELFF
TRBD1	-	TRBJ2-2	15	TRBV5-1	TGCGCCAGCAGCCAACCGGGACAGGGGGCCGGGGAGCTGTTTTTT	CASSQPGQGAGELFF
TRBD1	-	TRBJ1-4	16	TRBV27	TGTGCCAGCAGTCAATCCCCAGGGGGCGCTTATGAAAAACTGTTTTTT	CASSQSPGGAYEKLFF
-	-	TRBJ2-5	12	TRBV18	TGTGCCAGCTCACCCGCCTACGAGACCCAGTACTTC	CASSPAYETQYF
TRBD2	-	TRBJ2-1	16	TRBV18	TGTGCCAGCTCACCCAGTTTCGGCACTAGCGGCAATGAGCAGTTCTTC	CASSPSFGTSGNEQFF
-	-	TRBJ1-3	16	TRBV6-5	TGTGCCAGCAGTTACTCGGCAGCGAGCTCTGGAAACACCATATATTTT	CASSYSAASSGNTIYF
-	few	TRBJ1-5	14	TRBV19	TGTGCCAGCGCCAGGACATTGAGCAATCAGCCCCAGCATTTT	CASARTLSNQPQHF
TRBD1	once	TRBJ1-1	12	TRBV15	TGTGCCACCAGAGGACAGGGGGTTAGGGCTTTCTTT	CATRGQGVRAFF
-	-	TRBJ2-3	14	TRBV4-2	TGTGCCAGCAGCCAAGATACAGGCACAGATACGCAGTATTTT	CASSQDTGTDTQYF
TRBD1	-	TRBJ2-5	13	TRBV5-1	TGCGCCAGTCGACAGGGGGGGCAAGAGACCCAGTACTTC	CASRQGGQETQYF
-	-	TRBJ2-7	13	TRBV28	TGTGCCAGCAGTTTGCGGGATCCCTACGAGCAGTACTTC	CASSLRDPYEQYF
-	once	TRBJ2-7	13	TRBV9	TGTGCCAGCAGCGGGACAGTCTCGGGGGAGCAGTACTTC	CASSGTVSGEQYF
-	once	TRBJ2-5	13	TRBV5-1	TGCGTCAGCAGCCGGGACCACCAAGAGACCCAGTACTTC	CVSSRDHQETQYF
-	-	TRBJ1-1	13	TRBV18	TGTGCCAGCTCACCAACACGCGAACGGGAAGCTTTCTTT	CASSPTREREAFF
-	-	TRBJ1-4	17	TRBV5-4	TGTGCCACCTATGACGGAGGCCCAGGGCGGGGGACTGAAAAACTGTTTTTT	CATYDGGPGRGTEKLFF